The 5 T cell receptor beta chains presented below share a single source sample, sequenced in a study of T cell responses to AZD1222 COVID-19 vaccine. Clones were read by immunoSEQ multiplex PCR, and TCRdb kept only the in-frame ones, dropping some. This table has tens of thousands of clones, about nine tenths appearing once. Sequencing was performed on peripheral blood, taken 28 days after the second AZD1222 dose. These receptors all stem from an adult who received the AZD1222 COVID-19 vaccine.

The V gene is TRBV7-9, the J gene TRBJ1-2; D is unclear. Per germline, CDR1 SEHNR and CDR2 FQNEAQ (reference sequence). CDR3 length: 13 residues. V was shortened by 3 bases and J by 5 bases, with 10 bases between the two germline ends. The CDR3 reads CASSFTGEYGYTF. The CDR3 DNA reads as TGTGCCAGCAGCTTCACCGGGGAGTATGGCTACACCTTC.

V gene TRBV15 combines with J gene TRBJ2-2; the D gene is possibly TRBD1 (6 bases). V was cut by 1 base and J by 0 bases, with 15 bases left in between. Per germline, CDR1 LNHNV and CDR2 YYDKDF (reference sequence). The CDR3 runs 18 residues. In nucleotides, the CDR3 is TGTGCCACCAGCAGAGCCCAGGGGTTTCCCGCGAACACCGGGGAGCTGTTTTTT. Residues: CATSRAQGFPANTGELFF.

This chain links TRBV18 with TRBJ1-1; D is uncertain. The CDR3 has 14 residues. The germline CDR1 and CDR2 sequences are KGHSH and LQKENI. Trimming pared 1 base from V and 0 bases from J, leaving 6 bases between. The CDR3 coding sequence is TGTGCCAGCTCACCACGAGGTGTGAACACTGAAGCTTTCTTT. Protein product: CASSPRGVNTEAFF.

The sample holds a few counts of this clone. At one end, the junction sequence differs from germline, possibly due to a read error. This chain joins TRBV5-6 and TRBJ2-7, with 9 bases aligning to TRBD1. CDR1 is SGHDT, CDR2 YYEEEE, per germline. CDR3 length: 10 residues. The CDR3 protein is CASSPGQGHW. The CDR3 nucleotides read TGTGCCAGCAGCCCGGGACAGGGCCACTGG.

The rearrangement joins TRBV7-8 to TRBJ2-7, with 7 bases matching TRBD1. Germline V CDR1 and CDR2: SGHVS, FQNEAQ. The CDR3 is 16 amino acids. J was trimmed by 0 bases and V by 5 bases; bases with no gene match: 10. CDR3 sequence reads: CASSTQTGFYSYEQYF. CDR3 DNA sequence: TGTGCCAGCAGCACCCAGACAGGGTTTTACTCCTACGAGCAGTACTTC.